This T cell receptor (beta chain) is drawn from a study of blood T cell repertoires in COVID-19 (dated by TCRdb to the early 2020s). For the study in its entirety: Samples covering the acute and convalescent phases of COVID-19 were provided by collaborators in the United States, Italy and Spain. The prospective study material was composed of cDNA or gDNA derived from T cells, B-cell-depleted T cells, or PBMCs. Deeply sampled blood TCRbeta repertoires from subjects exposed to, actively infected with, or recovered from COVID-19 were included in the dataset. The repertoires were released in a freely available public database meant as a resource for research on the immune response to SARS-CoV-2. Samples came from the ongoing ImmuneRACE study (first 160 participants) plus 1,254 subjects from 6 global collaborators. Sample metadata almost always included a de-identified subject ID, COVID-19 status, age in years and sex. Where available, HLA class I and class II types were obtained from metadata supplied by the sample provider rather than from assay-based typing. The paper as a whole reports these results and caveats: How much clinical and demographic metadata was included differed by source and by participant, and the metadata was provided uncurated.

The immunoSEQ Assay, a bias-controlled multiplex PCR, was used to amplify TCRbeta CDR3 regions from genomic DNA. On the study's bioinformatics: The number of nucleated cells in each sample was estimated by amplification of reference gene primers within the assay. To quantify the absolute abundance of each unique TCRbeta CDR3 rearrangement, sequence reads were collapsed and filtered. For each sample, productive Simpson clonality was calculated as the square root of Simpson's diversity index across productive rearrangements. Entries here come from immuneACCESS through TCRdb and include only in-frame sequences with V and J called. Some clones fail to appear in such tables; in the studies checked, an unresolved V gene covers under half of the shortfall, and the cause of the remainder is unknown. The V and J calls and clone size are taken from that table; D and trimming were inferred from the DNA. Recorded for this sample are under 35,000 clones; around 87% of them occurred a single time. 35% to 50% of the sample is taken by the ten largest.

To note about this clone: The antigen it recognizes is unknown. Base qualities are missing; no much larger clone stands one base away.

Whole blood was collected in K2EDTA tubes by collaborating institutions according to the institutions' own protocols. For TCRbeta analysis, collaborators shipped samples as frozen whole blood, isolated PBMCs, or DNA extracted from either of those sample types. Trimming leaves V shorter by 4 bases and J shorter by 4 bases, with the junction holding 7 bases beyond the gene matches. CDR1 and CDR2 (LGHNT, FRNRAP) derive from the germline V gene. The CDR3 measures 16 amino acids from cysteine to phenylalanine. Solely the CDR3 DNA is kept, with 48 bases framed from the first base. The chain is assembled from TRBV12-5 and TRBJ1-5, with 10 middle bases fitting TRBD1. The sequencing sample was made of peripheral blood. The sequence was collected from a human donor in a cohort sampled during active COVID-19. The CDR3 region reads CASGWGTGQGNQPQHF. The DNA sequence is TGTGCTAGTGGTTGGGGTACGGGACAGGGGAATCAGCCCCAGCATTTT.